Only one count was recorded for the clone carrying this T cell receptor (beta chain). This record belongs to a study of blood T cell repertoires in COVID-19. Study as a whole: Samples representing acute and convalescent COVID-19 were sourced from the United States, Italy and Spain.

Germline V gene lookup returns CDR1 MDHEN and CDR2 SYDVKM. V was clipped by 5 bases and J by 4 bases; unmatched bases: 9. The CDR3 contains 16 residues. Sequencing was performed with immunoSEQ multiplex PCR; in TCRdb, only in-frame clones are kept and a portion is missing. The sample gives 250,000 or so clones, around 88% of which show up once; more than 1.2% is in the top ten. This receptor was obtained from a man older than 75 with acute or convalescent COVID-19. The chain has TRBV28 and TRBJ2-1, with 9 bases identical to TRBD2. The specimen sequenced was peripheral blood. The CDR3 sequence is CASSPISGSSYNEQFF. DNA for the CDR3: TGTGCCAGCAGTCCAATTAGCGGGAGTTCTTACAATGAGCAGTTCTTC. The full variable domain, in which reference TRBV28 and TRBJ2-1 provide the parts outside the CDR3, is DVKVTQSSRYLVKRTGEKVFLECVQDMDHENMFWYRQDPGLGLRLIYFSYDVKMKEKGDIPEGYSVSREKKERFSLILESASTNQTSMYLCASSPISGSSYNEQFFGPGTRLTVL.